The T cell receptor beta chain described here comes from a study of identical twins. This clonotype has a handful of counts. With template switching, a universal primer site was added, and the cDNA carried unique molecular identifiers. TCRdb passed the 5' RACE reads through MiXCR, listing each CDR3 protein once. In the table there are roughly 570,000 distinct CDR3 sequences, around a tenth of which are singletons. The CDR3 consists of 16 residues. Germline V CDR1 and CDR2: ENHRY, SYGVKD. The ends were cut back, 0 bases at V and 0 bases at J, with 8 bases in the middle. These data also formed part of another study, on yellow fever vaccine responses in identical twins.

This clonotype originated in a woman under 30 in good health. The rearrangement joins TRBV10-3 to TRBJ1-4, with D uncertain. The material sequenced was PBMCs. The CDR3 loop reads CAISESPGATNEKLFF. In DNA, the CDR3 is TGTGCCATCAGTGAGTCGCCAGGTGCAACTAATGAAAAACTGTTTTTT.